The present T cell receptor (beta chain) was sequenced within a study of beta chain features in type 1 diabetes. Isolation of CD4+ naive, central memory, regulatory and stem cell-like memory cells was achieved by sorting via CD45RO/CCR7/CD25/CD127/CD95/CD27. Worth noting for this clone: What it binds is unknown.

The germline V gene encodes CDR1 SGHRS and CDR2 YFSETQ. J gave up 0 bases and V 2 bases, and 4 bases lay outside the gene matches. This CDR3 spans 16 amino acids. Expressed TCRB transcripts were sequenced after all isolated RNA was converted to cDNA. The protocol was immunoSEQ multiplex PCR, while the TCRdb copy is restricted to in-frame clones and leaves out a portion. The profile covers roughly 50,000 clones, with roughly half appearing a single time and around 2.7% taken by the ten largest. Study-wide points: Among all four CD4+ subsets, Type 1 diabetes patients had TCRB CDR3s that were moderately but significantly shorter.

The source of this sequence is a woman in her forties with type 1 diabetes. Material: Tregs from blood. This rearrangement joins TRBV5-1 to TRBJ2-2; the match to TRBD2 covers 7 bases. CDR3 sequence (DNA): TGCGCCAGCAGCTTTCGTCTAGCGGCGAACACCGGGGAGCTGTTTTTT. This sequence encodes CASSFRLAANTGELFF.